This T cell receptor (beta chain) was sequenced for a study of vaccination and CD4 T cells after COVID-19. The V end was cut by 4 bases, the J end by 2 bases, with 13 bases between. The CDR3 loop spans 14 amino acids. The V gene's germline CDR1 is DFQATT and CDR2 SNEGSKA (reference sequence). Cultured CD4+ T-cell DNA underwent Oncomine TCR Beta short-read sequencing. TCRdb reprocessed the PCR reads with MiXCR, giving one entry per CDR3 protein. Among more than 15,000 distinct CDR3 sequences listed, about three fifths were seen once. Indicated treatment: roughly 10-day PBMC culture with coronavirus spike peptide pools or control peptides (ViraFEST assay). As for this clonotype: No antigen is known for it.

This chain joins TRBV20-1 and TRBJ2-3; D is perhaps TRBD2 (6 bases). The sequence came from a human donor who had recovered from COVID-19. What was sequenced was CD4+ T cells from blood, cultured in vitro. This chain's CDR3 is CSANKGGNTDTQYF. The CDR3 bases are TGCAGTGCTAACAAGGGCGGGAACACAGATACGCAGTATTTT.